A selection of T cell receptor beta chains follows, all from one sample in a study of cytomegalovirus exposure and HLA in healthy donors. The assay was immunoSEQ multiplex PCR, and TCRdb's table has in-frame clones only and misses some. The profile shows over 70,000 clones, around 94% of them singletons. The sequencing input was PBMCs. All receptors derive from a woman between 18 and 29 years old in good health and CMV-seronegative. CDR3s include the opening cysteine and the closing phenylalanine or tryptophan. The order of the fields is J gene, clone size, V gene, D gene, CDR3 DNA, CDR3 protein. The D gene is left open where the match is weak. Not all rows give a size; the values are once, few, many and, for expanded clones, a class.

TRBJ1-2	-	TRBV4-3	-	TGCGCCAGCAGCCAAGATCTCACGCGGGATAACTATGGCTACACCTTC	CASSQDLTRDNYGYTF
TRBJ1-5	-	TRBV19	TRBD1	TGTGCCAGTTCAAGACAGGGGAATCAGCCCCAGCATTTT	CASSRQGNQPQHF
TRBJ2-5	once	TRBV27	-	TGTGCCAGCAGTTTATGGGCAAAACAAGAGACCCAGTACTTC	CASSLWAKQETQYF
TRBJ1-3	-	TRBV28	-	TGTGCCAGCAGTATACGGGGGTACGCTGGAAACACCATATATTTT	CASSIRGYAGNTIYF
TRBJ2-7	-	TRBV30	-	TGTGCCTGGGCGGGACAGAGATACGAGCAGTACTTC	CAWAGQRYEQYF
TRBJ2-1	-	TRBV19	-	TGTGCCAGTAGTACCCTCACAGGGAGCGATGAGCAGTTCTTC	CASSTLTGSDEQFF
TRBJ2-7	-	TRBV19	-	TGTGCCAGTAGCCCCGACCGGGACACCTCCTACGAGCAGTACTTC	CASSPDRDTSYEQYF
TRBJ1-6	-	TRBV11-2	-	TGTGCCAGCAGCTCCAGCTCCTATAATTCACCCCTCCACTTT	CASSSSSYNSPLHF
TRBJ2-5	-	TRBV6-1	TRBD2	TGTGCCAGCAGTGAATTAGCGGGGGAAGGGGAGACCCAGTACTTC	CASSELAGEGETQYF
TRBJ2-4	-	TRBV5-5	TRBD1	TGTGCCAGCAGCTTCACAGGGGTTGACGTCCCCGTAAACATTCAGTACTTC	CASSFTGVDVPVNIQYF
TRBJ2-5	-	TRBV27	TRBD2	TGTGCCAGCAGTAATAGCGGGGGGGTTTTATTAGAGACCCAGTACTTC	CASSNSGGVLLETQYF
TRBJ1-5	-	TRBV15	-	TGTGCCACCAGCAGACCCCGACAGTATCCGAGCAATCAGCCCCAGCATTTT	CATSRPRQYPSNQPQHF
TRBJ2-7	-	TRBV4-1	-	TGCGCCAGCAGCCAAGTCCAGGGGGGCAACGAGCAGTACTTC	CASSQVQGGNEQYF
TRBJ1-3	-	TRBV30	-	TGTGCCTGGACGCCAGGGACTGGAAACACCATATATTTT	CAWTPGTGNTIYF
TRBJ2-5	-	TRBV28	TRBD2	TGTGCCAGCAGTCCCGGGGGGGAGACCCAGTACTTC	CASSPGGETQYF
TRBJ1-2	-	TRBV9	TRBD1	TGTGCCAGCAGCGCGGTAGCGACAGGGGACTATGGCTACACCTTC	CASSAVATGDYGYTF
TRBJ1-2	-	TRBV5-5	TRBD1	TGTGCCAGCAGCCTTGCAGGGACAGGGACGATCTATGGCTACACCTTC	CASSLAGTGTIYGYTF
TRBJ2-1	-	TRBV30	-	TGTGCCTGGAGTGTAGGGAGACTAGTGAGTGAGCAGTTCTTC	CAWSVGRLVSEQFF
TRBJ1-6	-	TRBV7-9	TRBD1	TGTGCCAGCAGCCTTCGACAGGGAAGTTCCCTCAGTTCACCCCTCCACTTT	CASSLRQGSSLSSPLHF
TRBJ1-3	-	TRBV7-2	TRBD1	TGTGCCAGCAGTTATACCGGGACAGGGATCCGTTCTGGAAACACCATATATTTT	CASSYTGTGIRSGNTIYF
TRBJ1-2	-	TRBV5-5	-	TGTGCCAGCAGCCGAGGGACTTTTGGCAACTATGGCTACACCTTC	CASSRGTFGNYGYTF
TRBJ2-7	-	TRBV7-8	-	TGTGCCAGCAGCTTAGCCCCGTCGGGGGCCTACGAGCAGTACTTC	CASSLAPSGAYEQYF
TRBJ2-4	-	TRBV7-3	TRBD1	TGTGCCAGCAGCATATCCGGGACAGAAGCAAACATTCAGTACTTC	CASSISGTEANIQYF
TRBJ1-2	-	TRBV13	-	TGTGCCAGCAGCGGGGGGACGCGAGGACACTATGGCTACACCTTC	CASSGGTRGHYGYTF
TRBJ1-2	once	TRBV14	TRBD1	TGTGCCAGCAGCCAGGGGACAGGGGCCTATGGCTACACCTTC	CASSQGTGAYGYTF
TRBJ2-3	-	TRBV9	TRBD2	TGTGCCAGCAGCGTCTATCCGGGGGGGGGCACAGATACGCAGTATTTT	CASSVYPGGGTDTQYF
TRBJ1-1	-	TRBV5-1	TRBD1	TGCGCCAGCAGCTCCAAGCAGGGGGCGGGAGAAGCTTTCTTT	CASSSKQGAGEAFF
TRBJ1-1	-	TRBV9	TRBD1	TGTGCCAGCAGCGTAGGAGGGCGACAGGGAGTCACTGAAGCTTTCTTT	CASSVGGRQGVTEAFF
TRBJ2-7	-	TRBV9	TRBD2	TGTGCCAGCAGCGTAGGTGGGGGGGGCTACGAGCAGTACTTC	CASSVGGGGYEQYF
TRBJ1-5	-	TRBV2	TRBD1	TGTGCCAGCAGACTCTCAGGGGGAACGATTTGGATTGATCGGAAGCCCCAGCATTTT	CASRLSGGTIWIDRKPQHF
TRBJ2-2	-	TRBV5-4	TRBD1	TGTGCCAGCAGACCCAGACAGGGTTCGGTCGGGGAGCTGTTTTTT	CASRPRQGSVGELFF
TRBJ2-5	-	TRBV21-1	-	TGTGCCAGCAGCACAGGGACTAGCGGGTGGGAGACCCAGTACTTC	CASSTGTSGWETQYF
TRBJ2-5	-	TRBV6-1	TRBD1	TGTGCCAGCAGTATCGGACAGGCCAAGACCCAGTACTTC	CASSIGQAKTQYF
TRBJ2-7	-	TRBV30	-	TGTGCCTGGAGCCAGGGACTCTCTTACGAGCAGTACTTC	CAWSQGLSYEQYF
TRBJ2-3	-	TRBV19	-	TGTGCCAGTAGTATATTAATCGCAGATACGCAGTATTTT	CASSILIADTQYF
TRBJ2-7	-	TRBV4-3	TRBD1	TGCGCCAGCAGCCAAGAAGAGGGGGCCCCCTACGAGCAGTACTTC	CASSQEEGAPYEQYF
TRBJ1-3	-	TRBV4-1	-	TGCGCCAGCAGCCAAGGATGGGCAGGGTCCTCTGGAAACACCATATATTTT	CASSQGWAGSSGNTIYF
TRBJ1-2	-	TRBV28	TRBD1	TGTGCCAGCAGTCTAATTCGACAGGGGTACTATGGCTACACCTTC	CASSLIRQGYYGYTF
TRBJ1-1	-	TRBV7-3	-	TGTGCCAGCAGCTTAATAGGGCGGGGGAGGATCGTGAACACTGAAGCTTTCTTT	CASSLIGRGRIVNTEAFF
TRBJ1-1	-	TRBV4-3	-	TGCGCCAGCAGCCAAGATGGCGAATGGGAGGACGGGGAAGCTTTCTTT	CASSQDGEWEDGEAFF